This T cell receptor (beta chain) derives from a study of vaccination effects on CD4 cells after COVID-19. On this clone: Its specificity is unknown.

Libraries were prepared by immunoSEQ multiplex PCR; TCRdb keeps only in-frame clonotypes and omits some of them. This table has tens of thousands of clones, around four fifths appearing once. CD4+ T cells specific for antigen were expanded with viral peptide pools by the ViraFEST assay before sequencing. Researchers isolated CD4+ T cells once roughly nine days of culture had elapsed. According to the study, vaccine recipients showed no prior SARS-CoV-2 infection and negative nucleocapsid antibodies. Supplemented with about 10 IU/ml IL-2 and 9.5 to 10 ug/ml peptides, two million PBMC per well were kept in culture. Days 3 and 7 were when half the medium was replaced with IL-2 medium. Germline V CDR1 and CDR2: SGHRS, YFSETQ. V was pared by 0 bases and J by 4 bases, with 11 bases between. This CDR3 contains 15 residues. General study results and limits: Clonal contraction was marked in infection- and vaccine-induced clones late after vaccination.

This sequence joins TRBV5-1 and TRBJ1-5; the D gene is possibly TRBD1 (6 bases). This receptor was obtained from a human donor who received a COVID-19 vaccine. The sample was CD4+ T cells from PBMCs cultured with HCoV-229E spike peptides, taken before COVID-19 vaccination. CDR3 amino acids: CASSLEDSQNQPQHF. Here the CDR3 DNA reads TGCGCCAGCAGCTTGGAGGACAGCCAAAATCAGCCCCAGCATTTT.